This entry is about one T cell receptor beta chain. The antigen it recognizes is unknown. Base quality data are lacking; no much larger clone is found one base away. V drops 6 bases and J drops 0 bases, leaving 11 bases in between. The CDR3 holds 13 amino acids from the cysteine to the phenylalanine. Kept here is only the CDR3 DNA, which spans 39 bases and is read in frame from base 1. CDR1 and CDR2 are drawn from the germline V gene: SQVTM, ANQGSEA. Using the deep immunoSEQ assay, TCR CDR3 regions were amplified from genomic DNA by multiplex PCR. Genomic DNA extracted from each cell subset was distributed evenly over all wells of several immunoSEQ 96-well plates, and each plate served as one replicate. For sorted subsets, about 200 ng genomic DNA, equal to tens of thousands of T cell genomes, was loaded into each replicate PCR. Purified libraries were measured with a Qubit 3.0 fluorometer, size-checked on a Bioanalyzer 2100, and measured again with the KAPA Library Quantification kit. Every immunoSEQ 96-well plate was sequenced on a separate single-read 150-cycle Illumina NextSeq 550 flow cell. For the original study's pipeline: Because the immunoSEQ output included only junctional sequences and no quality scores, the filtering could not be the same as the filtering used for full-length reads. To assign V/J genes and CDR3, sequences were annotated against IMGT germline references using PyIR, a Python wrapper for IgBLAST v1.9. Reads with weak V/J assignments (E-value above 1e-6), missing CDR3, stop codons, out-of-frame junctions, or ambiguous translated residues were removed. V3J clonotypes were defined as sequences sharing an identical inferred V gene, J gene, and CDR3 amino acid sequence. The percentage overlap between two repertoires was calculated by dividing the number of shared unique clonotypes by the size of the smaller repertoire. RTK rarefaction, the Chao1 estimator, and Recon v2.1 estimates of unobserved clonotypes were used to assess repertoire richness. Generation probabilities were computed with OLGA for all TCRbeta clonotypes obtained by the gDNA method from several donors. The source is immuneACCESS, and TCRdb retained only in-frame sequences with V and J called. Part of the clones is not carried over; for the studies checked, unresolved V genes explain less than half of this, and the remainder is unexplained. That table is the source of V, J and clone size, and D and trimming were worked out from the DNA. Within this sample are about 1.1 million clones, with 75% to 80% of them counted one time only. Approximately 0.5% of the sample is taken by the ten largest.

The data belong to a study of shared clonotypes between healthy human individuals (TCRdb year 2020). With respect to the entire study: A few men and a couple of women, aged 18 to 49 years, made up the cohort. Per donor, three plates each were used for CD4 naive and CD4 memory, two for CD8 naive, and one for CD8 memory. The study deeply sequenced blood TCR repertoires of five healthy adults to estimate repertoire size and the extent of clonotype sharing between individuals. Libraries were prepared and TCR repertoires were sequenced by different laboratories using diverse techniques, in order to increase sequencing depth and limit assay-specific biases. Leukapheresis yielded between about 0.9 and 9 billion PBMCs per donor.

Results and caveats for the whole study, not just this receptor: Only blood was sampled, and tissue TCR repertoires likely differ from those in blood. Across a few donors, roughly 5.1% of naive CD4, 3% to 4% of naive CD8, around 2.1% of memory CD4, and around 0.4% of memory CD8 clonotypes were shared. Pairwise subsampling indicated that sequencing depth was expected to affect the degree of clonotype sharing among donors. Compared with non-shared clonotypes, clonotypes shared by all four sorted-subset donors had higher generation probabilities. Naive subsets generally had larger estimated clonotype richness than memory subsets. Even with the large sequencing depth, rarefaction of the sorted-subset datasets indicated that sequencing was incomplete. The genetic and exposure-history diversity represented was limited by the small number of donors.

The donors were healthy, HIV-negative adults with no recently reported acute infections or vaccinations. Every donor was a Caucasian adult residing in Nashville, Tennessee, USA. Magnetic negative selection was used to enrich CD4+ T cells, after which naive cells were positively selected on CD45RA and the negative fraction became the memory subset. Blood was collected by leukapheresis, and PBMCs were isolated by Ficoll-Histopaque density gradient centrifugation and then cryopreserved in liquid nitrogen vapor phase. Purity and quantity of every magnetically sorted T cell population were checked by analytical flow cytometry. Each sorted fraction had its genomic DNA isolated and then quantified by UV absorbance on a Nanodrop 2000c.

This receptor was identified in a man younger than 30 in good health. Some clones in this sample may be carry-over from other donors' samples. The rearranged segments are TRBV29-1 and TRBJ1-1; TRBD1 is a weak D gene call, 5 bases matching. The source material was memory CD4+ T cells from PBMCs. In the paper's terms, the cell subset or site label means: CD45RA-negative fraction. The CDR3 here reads CSVCWDLNTEAFF. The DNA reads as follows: TGCAGCGTCTGCTGGGACCTGAACACTGAAGCTTTCTTT.